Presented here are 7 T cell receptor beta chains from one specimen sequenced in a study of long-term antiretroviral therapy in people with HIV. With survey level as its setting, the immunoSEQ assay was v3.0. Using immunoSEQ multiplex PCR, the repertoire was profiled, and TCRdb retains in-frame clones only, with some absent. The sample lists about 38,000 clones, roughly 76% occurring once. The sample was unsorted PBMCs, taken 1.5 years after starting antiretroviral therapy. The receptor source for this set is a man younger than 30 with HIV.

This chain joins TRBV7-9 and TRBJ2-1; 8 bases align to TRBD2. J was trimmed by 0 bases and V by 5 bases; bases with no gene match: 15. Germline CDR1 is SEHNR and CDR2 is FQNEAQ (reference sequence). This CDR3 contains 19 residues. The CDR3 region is CASSLPGVAGGLSYNEQFF. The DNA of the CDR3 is TGTGCCAGCAGCCTTCCCGGGGTCGCGGGAGGCCTCTCCTACAATGAGCAGTTCTTC.

CDR3 protein: CASRVNYGYTF. In DNA form, the CDR3 reads TGTGCCAGCAGGGTCAACTATGGCTACACCTTC. V gene TRBV2 combines with J gene TRBJ1-2; D remains unclear. Germline V gene lookup returns CDR1 SNHLY and CDR2 FYNNEI. The CDR3 sequence is 11 residues long. V lost 6 bases and J 2 bases, leaving 4 bases between the germline ends.

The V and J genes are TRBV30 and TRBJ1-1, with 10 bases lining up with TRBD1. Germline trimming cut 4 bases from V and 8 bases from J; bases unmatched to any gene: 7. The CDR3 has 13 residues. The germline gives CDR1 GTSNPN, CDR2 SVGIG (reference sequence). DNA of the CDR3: TGTGCCTGGAACTTAGGACAGGGGGTGGAAGCTTTCTTT. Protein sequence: CAWNLGQGVEAFF. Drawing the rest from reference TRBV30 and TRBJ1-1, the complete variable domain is SQTIHQWPATLVQPVGSPLSLECTVEGTSNPNLYWYRQAAGRGLQLLFYSVGIGQISSEVPQNLSASRPQDRQFILSSKKLLLSDSGFYLCAWNLGQGVEAFFGQGTRLTVV.

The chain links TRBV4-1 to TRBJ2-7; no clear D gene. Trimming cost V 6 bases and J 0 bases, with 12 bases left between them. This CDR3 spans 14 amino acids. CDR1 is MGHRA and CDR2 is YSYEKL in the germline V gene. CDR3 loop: CASRAELSSYEQYF. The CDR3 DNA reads TGCGCCAGCAGGGCAGAGTTGAGCTCCTACGAGCAGTACTTC.

DNA for the CDR3: TGCGCCAGCAGTGTCAGCGCCCACGAGCAGTACTTC. Amino acids: CASSVSAHEQYF. The V call is TRBV10-2, the J call TRBJ2-7; no definite D call. Germline values: CDR1 WSHSY, CDR2 SAAADI. Trimming took 4 bases from V and 5 from J, leaving 9 bases between them. The CDR3 has 12 amino acids.

CDR3 in amino acids: CASSLGTGHQETQYF. DNA for the CDR3: TGTGCCAGCTCACTCGGGACAGGTCACCAAGAGACCCAGTACTTC. The rearrangement links TRBV18 to TRBJ2-5, with TRBD1 matching over 8 bases. Unmatched junction bases numbered 4, after V lost 4 bases and J lost 0 bases. Germline values: CDR1 KGHSH, CDR2 LQKENI. This CDR3 contains 15 residues. Full variable domain (remainder filled in from reference TRBV18 and TRBJ2-5): NAGVMQNPRHLVRRRGQEARLRCSPMKGHSHVYWYRQLPEEGLKFMVYLQKENIIDESGMPKERFSAEFPKEGPSILRIQQVVRGDSAAYFCASSLGTGHQETQYFGPGTRLLVL.

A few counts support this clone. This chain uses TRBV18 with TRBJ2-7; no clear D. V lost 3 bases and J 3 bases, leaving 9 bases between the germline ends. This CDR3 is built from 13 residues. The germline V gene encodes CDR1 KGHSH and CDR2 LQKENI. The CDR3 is CASSPTQHYEQYF. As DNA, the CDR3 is TGTGCCAGCTCACCCACGCAGCACTACGAGCAGTACTTC.